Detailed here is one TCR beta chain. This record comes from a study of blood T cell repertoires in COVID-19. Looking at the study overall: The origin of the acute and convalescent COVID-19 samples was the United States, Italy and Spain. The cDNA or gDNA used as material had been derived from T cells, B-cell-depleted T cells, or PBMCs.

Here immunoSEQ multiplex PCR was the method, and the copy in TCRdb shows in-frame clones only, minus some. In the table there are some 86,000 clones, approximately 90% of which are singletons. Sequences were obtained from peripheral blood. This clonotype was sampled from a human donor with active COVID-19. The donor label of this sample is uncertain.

CDR3 protein: CSGDRGLNTEAFF. CDR3 DNA sequence: TGCAGCGGGGACAGGGGTCTGAACACTGAAGCTTTCTTT. This chain links TRBV29-1 with TRBJ1-1, with 10 positions matching TRBD1. CDR1 is SQVTM and CDR2 is ANQGSEA in the germline V gene. The trim removed 7 bases at V and 0 bases at J, leaving 2 bases unmatched. The CDR3 is 13 residues long. The full variable domain, completed using reference TRBV29-1 and TRBJ1-1, is SAVISQKPSRDICQRGTSLTIQCQVDSQVTMMFWYRQQPGQSLTLIATANQGSEATYESGFVIDKFPISRPNLTFSTLTVSNMSPEDSSIYLCSGDRGLNTEAFFGQGTRLTVV.